This TCR beta chain was found in a study of identical twins. The CDR3 is 12 residues long. V lost 10 bases and J 4 bases, leaving 11 bases between the germline ends. This clonotype was seen repeatedly, ten times or more. The target antigen is unknown. From the 5' RACE reads, TCRdb called clonotypes with MiXCR, one entry per CDR3 protein. In the table there are fewer than 250,000 distinct CDR3 sequences, roughly 9.4% of which are singletons. Study-wide results and limits: Low generation-probability sequences were in excess among twin-shared out-of-frame alpha sequences. Beta out-of-frame twin sharing showed a weaker excess. Invariant populations such as MAIT and iNKT cells could partly muddle zero-insertion analyses. Twin sharing of out-of-frame TCR alpha was underestimated by models in monozygotic pairs.

V and J are TRBV12-3 or TRBV12-4 and TRBJ1-3, with no clear D. This TCR came from a woman aged 18-29 years in good health. Sequences were obtained from memory (CD45RO+) T cells sorted from blood. The CDR3 reads CAITISGNTIYF. The CDR3 DNA follows: TGTGCCATCACGATCTCGGGAAACACCATATATTTT.